Sequencing of this T cell receptor beta chain was carried out in a study of CD8+CD57+ T cells in acquired aplastic anemia. Study overall: The study obtained an average of 3.2 ug of DNA from sorted CD4+ and CD8+ cells.

Sequencing was done on patients that had shown CD8+CD57+ cell expansion by flow cytometry. All participating patients were living with severe acquired aplastic anemia. At blood sampling, none of the patients had yet received therapy. General study points: In common between the patients and the controls were more than 25 CD8+ CDR3 sequences.

Genomic DNA served as template for TCR beta VDJ and CDR3 profiling. TCRdb fed the reads into MiXCR, producing one record per CDR3 protein. The table has about 180,000 distinct CDR3 sequences, less than 60% seen once. At least ten counts were recorded for this clonotype. No antigen is known for it. V shed 5 bases and J 6 bases; nucleotides not matched to a gene: 9. Germline lookup yields CDR1 SEHNR and CDR2 FQNEAQ (reference sequence). The length of the CDR3 is 15 residues. This chain uses TRBV7-9 with TRBJ1-4, with 7 bases fitting TRBD1. The source is a human donor with aplastic anemia. Material for sequencing was sorted CD4+, CD8+, or CD8+CD57+ T cells (not recorded which) from PBMCs. The CDR3 reads CASSPWDSQDEKLFF. CDR3 in DNA: TGTGCCAGCAGCCCGTGGGACAGCCAGGATGAAAAACTGTTTTTT.